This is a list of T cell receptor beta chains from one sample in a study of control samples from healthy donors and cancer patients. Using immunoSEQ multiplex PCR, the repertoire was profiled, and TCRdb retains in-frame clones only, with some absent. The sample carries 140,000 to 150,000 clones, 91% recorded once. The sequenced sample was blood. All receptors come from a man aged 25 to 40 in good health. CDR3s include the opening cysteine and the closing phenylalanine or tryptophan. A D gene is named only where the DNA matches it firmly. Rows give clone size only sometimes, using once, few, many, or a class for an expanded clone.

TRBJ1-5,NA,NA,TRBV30,CAWSAVTTASNQPQHF,TGTGCCTGGAGTGCTGTGACCACAGCGAGCAATCAGCCCCAGCATTTT
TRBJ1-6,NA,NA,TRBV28,CASSLAGINSPLHF,TGTGCCAGCAGTTTAGCCGGCATTAATTCACCCCTCCACTTT
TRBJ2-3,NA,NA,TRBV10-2,CASSSGFGTDTQYF,TGCGCCAGCAGTAGCGGATTCGGCACAGATACGCAGTATTTT
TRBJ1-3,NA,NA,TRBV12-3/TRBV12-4,CATHPLGGNTIYF,TGTGCCACTCACCCCCTCGGGGGAAACACCATATATTTT
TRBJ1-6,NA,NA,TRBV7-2,CASSYIGWGDSPLHF,TGTGCCAGCAGTTACATCGGCTGGGGGGATTCACCCCTCCACTTT
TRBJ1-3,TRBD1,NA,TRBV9,CASSVAGTVPGNTIYF,TGTGCCAGCAGCGTAGCGGGGACAGTTCCAGGAAACACCATATATTTT
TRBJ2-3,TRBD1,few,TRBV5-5,CASSFPTGFTDTQYF,TGTGCCAGCAGCTTTCCGACAGGGTTCACAGATACGCAGTATTTT
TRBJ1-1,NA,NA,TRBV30,CAWSVRGNTEAFF,TGTGCCTGGAGTGTGAGGGGGAACACTGAAGCTTTCTTT
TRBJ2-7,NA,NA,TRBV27,CASSLSGADRYEQYF,TGTGCCAGCAGTTTATCCGGGGCGGATCGCTACGAGCAGTACTTC
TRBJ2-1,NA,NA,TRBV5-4,CASSSRPGGEQFF,TGTGCCAGCAGCTCTCGACCAGGAGGTGAGCAGTTCTTC
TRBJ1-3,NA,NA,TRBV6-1,CASSEEMGSGNTIYF,TGTGCCAGCAGTGAAGAAATGGGATCTGGAAACACCATATATTTT
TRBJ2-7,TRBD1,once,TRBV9,CASSVTGEELGEQYF,TGTGCCAGCAGCGTAACAGGGGAAGAACTGGGCGAGCAGTACTTC
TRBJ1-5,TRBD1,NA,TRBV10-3,CAISEDGTGGNQPQHF,TGTGCCATCAGTGAAGATGGGACAGGAGGCAATCAGCCCCAGCATTTT
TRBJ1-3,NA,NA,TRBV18,CASFGLSGNTIYF,TGTGCCAGCTTCGGCCTCTCTGGAAACACCATATATTTT
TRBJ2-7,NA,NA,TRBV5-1,CASSFHVGYEQYF,TGCGCCAGCAGCTTTCATGTCGGCTACGAGCAGTACTTC
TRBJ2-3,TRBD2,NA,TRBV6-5,CASSQSGASTDTQYF,TGTGCCAGCAGCCAAAGCGGGGCCAGCACAGATACGCAGTATTTT
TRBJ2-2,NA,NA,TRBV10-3,CAISDFGELFF,TGTGCCATCAGTGACTTTGGGGAGCTGTTTTTT
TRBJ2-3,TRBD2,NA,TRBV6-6,CASSSGLDRVTDTQYF,TGTGCCAGCAGTTCCGGACTAGATCGTGTCACAGATACGCAGTATTTT
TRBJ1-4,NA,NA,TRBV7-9,CASSRAEGVLNEKLFF,TGTGCCAGCAGCCGCGCGGAGGGGGTTCTTAATGAAAAACTGTTTTTT
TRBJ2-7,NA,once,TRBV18,CASSPLVGGTYEQYF,TGTGCCAGCTCACCACTCGTGGGAGGCACCTACGAGCAGTACTTC
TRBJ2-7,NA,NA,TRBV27,CASSFGWGMYEQYF,TGTGCCAGCAGTTTTGGTTGGGGGATGTACGAGCAGTACTTC
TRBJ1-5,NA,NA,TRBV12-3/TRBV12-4,CASRHSNQPQHF,TGTGCCAGCAGGCACAGCAATCAGCCCCAGCATTTT
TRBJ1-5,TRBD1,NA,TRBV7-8,CASSGGQGSGQPQHF,TGTGCCAGCAGCGGGGGACAGGGGTCCGGTCAGCCCCAGCATTTT
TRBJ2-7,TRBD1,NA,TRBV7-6,CASSSRDRGLFEQYF,TGTGCCAGCAGCTCTCGGGACAGGGGGCTCTTCGAGCAGTACTTC
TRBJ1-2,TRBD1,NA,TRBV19,CASSGGQGVRGYTF,TGTGCCAGTAGTGGGGGACAGGGAGTGCGGGGCTACACCTTC
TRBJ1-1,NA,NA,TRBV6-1,CASSEIPNTEAFF,TGTGCCAGCAGTGAAATACCCAACACTGAAGCTTTCTTT
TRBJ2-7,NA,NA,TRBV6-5,CASSPTGKGYEQYF,TGTGCCAGCAGCCCAACAGGGAAGGGTTACGAGCAGTACTTC
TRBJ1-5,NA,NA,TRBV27,CASRAGFNQPQHF,TGTGCCAGCAGGGCAGGTTTCAATCAGCCCCAGCATTTT
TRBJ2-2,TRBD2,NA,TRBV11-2,CASSLGLAGVNTGELFF,TGTGCCAGCAGCTTGGGACTAGCGGGGGTGAACACCGGGGAGCTGTTTTTT
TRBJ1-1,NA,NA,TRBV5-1,CASSLEGASGTEAFF,TGCGCCAGCAGCTTGGAGGGAGCTTCGGGGACTGAAGCTTTCTTT
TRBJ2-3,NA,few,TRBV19,CASSAGLATDTQYF,TGTGCCAGTAGTGCGGGACTCGCCACAGATACGCAGTATTTT
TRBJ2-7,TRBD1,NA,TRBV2,CASSRGRIDEQYF,TGTGCCAGCAGTAGGGGGCGCATAGACGAGCAGTACTTC
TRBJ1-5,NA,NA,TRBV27,CASSLEGWGSNQPQHF,TGTGCCAGCAGTTTGGAAGGTTGGGGAAGCAATCAGCCCCAGCATTTT
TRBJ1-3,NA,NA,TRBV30,CAWSQGAFSGNTIYF,TGTGCCTGGAGCCAGGGAGCCTTCTCTGGAAACACCATATATTTT
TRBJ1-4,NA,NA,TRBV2,CASTWTSTNEKLFF,TGTGCCAGCACTTGGACCTCAACTAATGAAAAACTGTTTTTT
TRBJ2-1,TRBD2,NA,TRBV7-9,CASSSGTSGGFSYNEQFF,TGTGCCAGCAGCTCCGGGACTAGCGGGGGCTTCTCCTACAATGAGCAGTTCTTC
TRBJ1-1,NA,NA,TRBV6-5,CASSSPGTHVFF,TGTGCCAGCAGTTCCCCCGGGACACATGTTTTCTTT
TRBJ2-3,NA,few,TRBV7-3,CASSFIGARTDTQYF,TGTGCCAGCAGCTTTATAGGGGCCCGCACAGATACGCAGTATTTT
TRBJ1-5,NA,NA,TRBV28,CASSLLPDHPNQPQHF,TGTGCCAGCAGTTTACTCCCGGACCACCCCAATCAGCCCCAGCATTTT
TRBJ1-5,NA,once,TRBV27,CASSQDGYQPQHF,TGTGCCAGCAGTCAGGACGGGTATCAGCCCCAGCATTTT
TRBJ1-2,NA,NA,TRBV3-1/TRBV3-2,CASSQGWEGPYGYTF,TGTGCCAGCAGCCAAGGGTGGGAGGGACCCTATGGCTACACCTTC
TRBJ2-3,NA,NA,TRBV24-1,CATSDRQGTDTQYF,TGTGCCACCAGTGATCGGCAGGGTACAGATACGCAGTATTTT
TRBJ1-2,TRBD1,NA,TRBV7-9,CASSFKGADGYTF,TGTGCCAGCAGCTTCAAGGGGGCAGATGGCTACACCTTC
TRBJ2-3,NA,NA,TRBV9,CASSPAGTQGDTQYF,TGTGCCAGCAGCCCAGCCGGGACCCAGGGAGATACGCAGTATTTT
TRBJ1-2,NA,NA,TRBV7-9,CASSPLGGAGFYGYTF,TGTGCCAGCAGCCCTTTAGGAGGGGCCGGCTTCTATGGCTACACCTTC
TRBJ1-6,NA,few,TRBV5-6,CASSLGRNNSPLHF,TGTGCCAGCAGCTTGGGGCGGAATAATTCACCCCTCCACTTT
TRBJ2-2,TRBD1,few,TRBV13,CASSDRTGGNGELFF,TGTGCCAGCAGCGACAGGACAGGGGGGAACGGGGAGCTGTTTTTT
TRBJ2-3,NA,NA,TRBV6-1,CASSEDGADTQYF,TGTGCCAGCAGTGAAGATGGGGCAGATACGCAGTATTTT
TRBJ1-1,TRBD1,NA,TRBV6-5,CASSYSTGEAFF,TGTGCCAGCAGTTACTCGACAGGGGAAGCTTTCTTT
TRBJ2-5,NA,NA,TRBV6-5,CASTNGETQYF,TGTGCCAGCACCAATGGAGAGACCCAGTACTTC
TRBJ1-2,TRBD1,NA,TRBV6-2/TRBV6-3,CASSLGQDYGYTF,TGTGCCAGCAGCCTGGGACAGGACTATGGCTACACCTTC
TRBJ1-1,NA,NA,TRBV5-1,CASSLSRSNAEAFF,TGCGCCAGCAGCTTGAGCCGATCTAACGCTGAAGCTTTCTTT
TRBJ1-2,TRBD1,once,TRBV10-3,CATTPHKKGTGWYYGYTF,TGTGCCACCACCCCGCACAAAAAAGGGACAGGGTGGTACTATGGCTACACCTTC
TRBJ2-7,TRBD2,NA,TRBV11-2,CASSQGTSGTYEQYF,TGTGCCAGCTCCCAAGGGACTAGCGGGACCTACGAGCAGTACTTC
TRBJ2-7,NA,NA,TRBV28,CASSANRRVEQYF,TGTGCCAGCAGCGCTAATCGGAGGGTCGAGCAGTACTTC
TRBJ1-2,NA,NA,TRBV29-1,CSVVSLDGYTF,TGCAGCGTTGTATCCTTGGATGGCTACACCTTC
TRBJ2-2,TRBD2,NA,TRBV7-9,CASSSLLPIAGVNTGELFF,TGTGCCAGCAGCTCCCTTTTGCCTATAGCGGGGGTGAACACCGGGGAGCTGTTTTTT
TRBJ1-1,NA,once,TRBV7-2,CASSDLQGLFTEAFF,TGTGCCAGCAGCGACCTACAGGGATTGTTCACTGAAGCTTTCTTT
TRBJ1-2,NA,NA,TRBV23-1,CASSQSEFEVSGYTF,TGCGCCAGCAGTCAATCCGAGTTCGAGGTAAGTGGCTACACCTTC